This TCR beta chain was identified during a study of identical twins. Germline V gene lookup returns CDR1 MNHNY and CDR2 SVGAGI (reference sequence). The germline V and J ends were trimmed by 6 bases and 3 bases, with 8 bases remaining between them. The CDR3 is 13 amino acids. Unique molecular identifiers were present on the cDNA, which also gained a universal primer site by template switching. TCRdb re-called the 5' RACE reads through MiXCR, storing one row per CDR3 protein. The sample records 700,000 or so distinct CDR3 sequences, around 20% being singletons. Each donor was a healthy Caucasian. This sample was shared with a second study, whose subject was T cells expressing NK-cell markers.

Source material: PBMCs. This TCR derives from a woman aged 18-29 years in good health. The V and J genes are TRBV6-6 and TRBJ2-2, with D tentatively TRBD2 (6 bases). The CDR3 loop is CASRAGYTGELFF. The CDR3 bases are TGTGCCAGCAGGGCGGGATACACCGGGGAGCTGTTTTTT.